This T cell receptor beta chain was captured by sequencing in a study of regulatory T cells in long-lasting Graves disease. Whole-study context: Positivity for TSH receptor antibodies plus over 5 years of antithyroid drugs meant persistent Graves' disease.

Time point noted: persistent/refractory GD, antithyroid drugs over 5 years with positive TRAb. With RNA extracted from PBMCs as input, the TCR library was made. General observations from the study: Newly diagnosed patients had higher TCR diversity than persistent Graves' patients did.

In regard to this clonotype: No antigen is known for it.

Trimming at V came to 0 bases and at J to 7 bases, leaving 6 bases not matched to a gene. CDR1 DFQATT and CDR2 SNEGSKA come from the germline V gene (reference sequence). The CDR3 totals 14 residues. iRepertoire HTBI primers and Arm-PCR of CDR3 regions built TCR beta libraries. TCRdb re-analysed the multiplex PCR reads in MiXCR, keeping a single row per CDR3 protein. Of 420,000 or so distinct CDR3 sequences listed, 23% are singletons. The gene calls are TRBV20-1 and TRBJ1-5; 7 bases agree with TRBD1. Sequenced here: peripheral blood mononuclear cells (PBMCs), sampled when the disease was refractory, from a patient treated with antithyroid drugs. The receptor comes from a female donor with Graves disease. The DNA of the CDR3 is TGCAGTGCTAGAGATCAGGGGGTTAGGCAGCCCCAGCATTTT. Amino acids: CSARDQGVRQPQHF.